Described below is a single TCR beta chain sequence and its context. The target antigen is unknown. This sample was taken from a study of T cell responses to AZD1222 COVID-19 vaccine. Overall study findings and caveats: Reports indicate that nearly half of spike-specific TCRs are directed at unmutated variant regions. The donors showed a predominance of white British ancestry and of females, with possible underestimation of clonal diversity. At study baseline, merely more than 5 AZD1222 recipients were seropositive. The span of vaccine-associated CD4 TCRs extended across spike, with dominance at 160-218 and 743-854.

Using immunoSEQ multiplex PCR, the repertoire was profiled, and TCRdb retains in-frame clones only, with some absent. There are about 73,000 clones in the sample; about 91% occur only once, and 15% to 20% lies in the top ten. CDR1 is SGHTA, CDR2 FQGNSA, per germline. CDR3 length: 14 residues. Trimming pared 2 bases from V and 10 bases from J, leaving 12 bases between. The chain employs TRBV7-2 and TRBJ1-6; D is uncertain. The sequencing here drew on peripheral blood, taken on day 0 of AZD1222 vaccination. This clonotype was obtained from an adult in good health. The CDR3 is CASSLPGQESPLHF. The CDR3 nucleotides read TGTGCCAGCAGCTTACCCGGGCAGGAGTCACCCCTCCACTTT.